This T cell receptor beta chain was captured by sequencing in a study of Graves' ophthalmopathy and Graves' hyperthyroidism. CDR3 regions of TCR beta were amplified from RNA transcripts. HTBI primers served in a first-round RT-PCR, which a second-round multiplex PCR followed. TCRdb recomputed calls from the multiplex PCR reads with MiXCR, one row per CDR3 protein. Found here are some 390,000 distinct CDR3 sequences, about 18% of them singletons; the top ten hold roughly 1.4%. Losses at the gene ends were 5 bases for V and 0 bases for J; bases not matched to a gene: 10. Germline lookup yields CDR1 SGHAT and CDR2 FQNNGV. The CDR3 has 17 amino acids. The sample holds many counts of this clonotype.

This chain uses TRBV11-2 with TRBJ2-7, with TRBD2 matching 10 bases. The specimen was peripheral blood. The clonotype comes from a woman under 30 with Graves' ophthalmopathy. This chain's CDR3 is CASSPAGSGGGSYEQYF. Written as DNA, the CDR3 is TGTGCCAGCAGCCCCGCCGGAAGCGGGGGGGGCTCCTACGAGCAGTACTTC.